The TCR beta chain described here comes from a study of CD8 T cells in ankylosing spondylitis. With respect to this clonotype: Its antigen is not known.

Study-level findings and limits: Disease-linked clones bore a CD8+ phenotype and were relatively rare in peripheral blood. Reportedly, significant enrichment of disease-linked clones occurred in matched ankylosing spondylitis synovial fluid. One TCR beta motif, made up of under ten highly homologous variants, appeared characteristic of ankylosing spondylitis blood. Earlier studies detected some motif variants in reactive arthritis synovial fluid and blood.

Deletions cut 6 bases from V and 1 base from J, with 14 bases between. The CDR3 runs 14 residues. CDR1 DFQATT and CDR2 SNEGSKA come from the germline V gene (reference sequence). The authors made TCR beta libraries by quantitative 5'-RACE with molecular barcodes. TCRdb itself ran the 5' RACE reads through MiXCR, one entry per CDR3 protein. The table shows under 550,000 distinct CDR3 sequences, with about 25% occurring only once. Sample: blood, either unsorted or a sorted T cell fraction (not recorded which). This clonotype originated in a male donor with ankylosing spondylitis. The chain combines TRBV20-1 with TRBJ2-3; D perhaps matches TRBD1 (6 bases). The CDR3 DNA reads as TGCAGTGCCCTAACAGGGTCGGGCACAGATACGCAGTATTTT. Its protein product is CSALTGSGTDTQYF.